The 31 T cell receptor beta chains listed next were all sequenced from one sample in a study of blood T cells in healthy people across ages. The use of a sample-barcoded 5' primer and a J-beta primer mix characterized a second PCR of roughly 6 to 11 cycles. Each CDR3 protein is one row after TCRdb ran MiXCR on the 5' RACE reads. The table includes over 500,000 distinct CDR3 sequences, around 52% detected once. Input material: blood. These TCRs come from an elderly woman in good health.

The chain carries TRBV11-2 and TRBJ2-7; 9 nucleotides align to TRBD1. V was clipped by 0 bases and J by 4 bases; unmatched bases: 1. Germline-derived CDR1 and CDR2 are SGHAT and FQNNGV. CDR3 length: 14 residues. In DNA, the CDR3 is TGTGCCAGCAGCTTAGATGGGACAGGGTACGAGCAGTACTTC. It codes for CASSLDGTGYEQYF.

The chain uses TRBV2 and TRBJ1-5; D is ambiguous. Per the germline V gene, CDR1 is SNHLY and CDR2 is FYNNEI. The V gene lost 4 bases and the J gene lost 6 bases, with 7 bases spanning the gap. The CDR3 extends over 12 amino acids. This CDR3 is CASSVRSQPQHF. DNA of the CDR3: TGTGCCAGCAGTGTTAGAAGTCAGCCCCAGCATTTT.

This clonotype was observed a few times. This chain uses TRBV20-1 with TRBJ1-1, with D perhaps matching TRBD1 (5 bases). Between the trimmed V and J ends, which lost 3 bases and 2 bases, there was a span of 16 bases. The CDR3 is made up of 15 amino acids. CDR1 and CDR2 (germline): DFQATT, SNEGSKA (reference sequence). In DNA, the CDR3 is TGCAGTGCTAGTCGGGGGGGAAGGAGTAACACTGAAGCTTTCTTT. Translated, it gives CSASRGGRSNTEAFF.

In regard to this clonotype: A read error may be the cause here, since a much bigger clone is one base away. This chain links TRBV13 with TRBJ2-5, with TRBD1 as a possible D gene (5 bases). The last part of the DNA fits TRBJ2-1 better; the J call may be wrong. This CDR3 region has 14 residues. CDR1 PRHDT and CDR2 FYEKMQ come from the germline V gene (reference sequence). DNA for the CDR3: TGTGCCAGCAGCTTAATAGGGGAACAAGAGACCCAGTTCTTC. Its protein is CASSLIGEQETQFF.

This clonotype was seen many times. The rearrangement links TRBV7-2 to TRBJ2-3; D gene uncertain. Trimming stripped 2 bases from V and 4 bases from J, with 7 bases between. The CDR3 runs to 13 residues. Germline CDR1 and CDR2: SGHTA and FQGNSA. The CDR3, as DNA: TGTGCCAGCAGCTTAACCCAAGCAGATACGCAGTATTTT. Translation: CASSLTQADTQYF.

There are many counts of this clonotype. This chain's CDR3 is CASSSLYGYTF. CDR3 nucleotide sequence: TGTGCCAGCAGCTCCCTATACGGCTACACCTTC. This rearrangement joins TRBV5-6 to TRBJ1-2; D is ambiguous. V lost 3 bases, J lost 8 bases, and 8 bases lay in between. Germline V CDR1 and CDR2: SGHDT, YYEEEE. This CDR3 has 11 amino acids.

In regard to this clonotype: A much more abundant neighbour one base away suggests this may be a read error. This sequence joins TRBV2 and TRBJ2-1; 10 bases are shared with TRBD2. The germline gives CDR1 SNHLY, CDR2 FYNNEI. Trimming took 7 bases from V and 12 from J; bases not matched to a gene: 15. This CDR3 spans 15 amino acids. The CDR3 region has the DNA TGTGCCAGCAAGACTAGCGGGCTCCCCGGGGGAGGGCAGTTCTTC. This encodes CASKTSGLPGGGQFF.

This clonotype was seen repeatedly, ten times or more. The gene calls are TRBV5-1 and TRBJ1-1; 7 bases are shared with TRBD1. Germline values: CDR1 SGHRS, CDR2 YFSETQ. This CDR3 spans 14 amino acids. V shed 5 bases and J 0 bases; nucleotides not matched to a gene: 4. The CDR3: CASRRDSMNTEAFF. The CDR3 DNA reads TGCGCCAGCAGAAGGGACAGCATGAACACTGAAGCTTTCTTT.

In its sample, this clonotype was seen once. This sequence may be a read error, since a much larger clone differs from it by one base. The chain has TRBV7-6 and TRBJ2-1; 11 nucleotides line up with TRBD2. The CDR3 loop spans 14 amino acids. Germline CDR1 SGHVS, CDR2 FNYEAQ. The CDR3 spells CTSSLLTSGGEQFF. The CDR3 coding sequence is TGTACCAGCAGCTTACTAACTAGCGGGGGAGAGCAGTTCTTC.

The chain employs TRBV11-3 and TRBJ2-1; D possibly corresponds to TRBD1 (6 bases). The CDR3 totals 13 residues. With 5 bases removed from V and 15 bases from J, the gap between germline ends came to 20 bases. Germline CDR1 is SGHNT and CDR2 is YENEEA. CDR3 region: CASSLRTEGELFF. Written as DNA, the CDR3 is TGTGCCAGCAGCCTCAGGACAGAAGGGGAATTGTTCTTC. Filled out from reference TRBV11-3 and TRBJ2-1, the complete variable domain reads EAGVVQSPRYKIIEKKQPVAFWCNPISGHNTLYWYLQNLGQGPELLIRYENEEAVDDSQLPKDRFSAERLKGVDSTLKIQPAELGDSAVYLCASSLRTEGELFFGPGTRLTVL.

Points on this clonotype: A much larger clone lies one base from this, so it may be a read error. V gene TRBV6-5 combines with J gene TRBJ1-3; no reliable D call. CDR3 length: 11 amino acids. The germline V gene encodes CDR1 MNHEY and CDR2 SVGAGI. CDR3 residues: CASKEGNTVYF. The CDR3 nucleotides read TGTGCCAGCAAAGAGGGAAACACCGTATATTTT.

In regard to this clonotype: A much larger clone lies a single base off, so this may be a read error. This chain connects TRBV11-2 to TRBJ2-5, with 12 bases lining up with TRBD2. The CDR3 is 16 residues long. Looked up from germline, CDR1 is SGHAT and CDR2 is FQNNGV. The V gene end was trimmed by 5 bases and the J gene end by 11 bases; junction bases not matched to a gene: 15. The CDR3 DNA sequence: TGTGCCAGCAGCCCACTAGCGGGAGGAAATTACAATGAGCAGTACTTC. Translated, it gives CASSPLAGGNYNEQYF.

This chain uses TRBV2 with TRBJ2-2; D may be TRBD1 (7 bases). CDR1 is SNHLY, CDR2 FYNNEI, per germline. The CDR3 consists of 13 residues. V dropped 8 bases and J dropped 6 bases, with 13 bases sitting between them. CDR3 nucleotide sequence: TGTGCCAGCTCCAGGGGGGTGGCCGGGGAGCTGTTTTTT. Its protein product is CASSRGVAGELFF.

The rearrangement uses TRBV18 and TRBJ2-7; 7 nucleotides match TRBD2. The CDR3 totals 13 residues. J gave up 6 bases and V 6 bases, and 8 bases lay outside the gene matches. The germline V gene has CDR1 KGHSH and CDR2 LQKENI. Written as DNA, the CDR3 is TGTGCCAGCTCTGGGGGGGTTCAGATCGAGCAGTACTTC. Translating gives CASSGGVQIEQYF.

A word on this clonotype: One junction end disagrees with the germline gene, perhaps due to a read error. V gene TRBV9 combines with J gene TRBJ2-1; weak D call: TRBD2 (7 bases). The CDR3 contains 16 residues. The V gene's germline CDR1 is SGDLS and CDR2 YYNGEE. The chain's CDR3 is CANSVAMGGGIHEQFF. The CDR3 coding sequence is TGTGCCAACAGCGTGGCAATGGGAGGGGGAATCCATGAGCAGTTCTTC.

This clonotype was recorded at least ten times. For the CDR3, the DNA is TGCGCCAGCAGGGCGCAGGGCGAGGGCAATCAGCCCCAGCATTTT. This sequence encodes CASRAQGEGNQPQHF. V and J are TRBV4-1 and TRBJ1-5; a possible D gene is TRBD1 (5 bases). CDR1 is MGHRA and CDR2 is YSYEKL in the germline V gene. CDR3 length: 15 residues. V was cut by 6 bases and J by 2 bases, with 14 bases left in between.

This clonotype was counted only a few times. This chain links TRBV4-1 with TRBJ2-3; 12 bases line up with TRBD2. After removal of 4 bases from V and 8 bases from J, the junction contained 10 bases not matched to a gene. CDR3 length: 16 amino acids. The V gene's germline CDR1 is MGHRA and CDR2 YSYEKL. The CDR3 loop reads CASSLRLAGVFVTQYF. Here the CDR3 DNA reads TGCGCCAGCAGCCTTAGACTAGCGGGAGTGTTTGTTACGCAGTATTTT.

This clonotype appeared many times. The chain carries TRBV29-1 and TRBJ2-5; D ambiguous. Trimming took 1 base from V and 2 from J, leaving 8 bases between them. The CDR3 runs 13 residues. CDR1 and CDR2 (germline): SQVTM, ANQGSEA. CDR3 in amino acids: CSVEGRTQETQYF. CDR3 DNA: TGCAGCGTTGAAGGTAGGACGCAAGAGACCCAGTACTTC. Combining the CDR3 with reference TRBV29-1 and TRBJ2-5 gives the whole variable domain SAVISQKPSRDICQRGTSLTIQCQVDSQVTMMFWYRQQPGQSLTLIATANQGSEATYESGFVIDKFPISRPNLTFSTLTVSNMSPEDSSIYLCSVEGRTQETQYFGPGTRLLVL.

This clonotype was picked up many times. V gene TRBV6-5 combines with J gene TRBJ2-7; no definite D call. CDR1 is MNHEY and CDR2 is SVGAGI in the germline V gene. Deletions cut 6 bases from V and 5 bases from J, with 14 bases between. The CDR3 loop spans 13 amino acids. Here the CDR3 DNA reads TGTGCCAGCAGAGATACACTGGTAAACGAGCAGTACTTC. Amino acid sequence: CASRDTLVNEQYF.

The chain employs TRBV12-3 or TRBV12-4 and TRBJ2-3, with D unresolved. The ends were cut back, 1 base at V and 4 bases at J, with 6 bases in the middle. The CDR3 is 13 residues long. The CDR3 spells CASSLVRADTQYF. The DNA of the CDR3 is TGTGCCAGCAGTTTAGTGAGAGCAGATACGCAGTATTTT.

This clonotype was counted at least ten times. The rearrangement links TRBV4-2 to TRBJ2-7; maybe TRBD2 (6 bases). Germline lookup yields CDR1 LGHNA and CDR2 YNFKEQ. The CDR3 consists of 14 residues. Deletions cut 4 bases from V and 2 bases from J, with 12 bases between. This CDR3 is CASSLTTSAYEQYF. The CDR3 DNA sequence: TGTGCCAGCAGCCTTACGACTAGTGCCTACGAGCAGTACTTC.

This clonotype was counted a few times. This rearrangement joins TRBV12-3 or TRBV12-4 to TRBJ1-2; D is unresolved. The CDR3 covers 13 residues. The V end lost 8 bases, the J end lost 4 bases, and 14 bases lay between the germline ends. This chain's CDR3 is CASSPQQFYGYTF. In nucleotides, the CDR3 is TGTGCCAGCTCCCCCCAGCAGTTCTATGGCTACACCTTC.

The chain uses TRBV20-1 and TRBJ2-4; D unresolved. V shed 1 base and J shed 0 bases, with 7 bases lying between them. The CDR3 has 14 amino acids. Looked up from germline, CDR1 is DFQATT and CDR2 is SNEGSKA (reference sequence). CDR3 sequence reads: CSARVSIAKNIQYF. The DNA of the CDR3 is TGCAGTGCTAGAGTATCCATAGCCAAAAACATTCAGTACTTC.

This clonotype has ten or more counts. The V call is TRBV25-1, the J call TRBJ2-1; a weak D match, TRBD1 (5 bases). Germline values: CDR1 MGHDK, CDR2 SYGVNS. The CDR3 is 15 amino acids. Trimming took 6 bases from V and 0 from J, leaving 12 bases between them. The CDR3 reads CASRGIRGSYNEQFF. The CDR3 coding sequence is TGTGCCAGCAGGGGGATTAGGGGCTCCTACAATGAGCAGTTCTTC.

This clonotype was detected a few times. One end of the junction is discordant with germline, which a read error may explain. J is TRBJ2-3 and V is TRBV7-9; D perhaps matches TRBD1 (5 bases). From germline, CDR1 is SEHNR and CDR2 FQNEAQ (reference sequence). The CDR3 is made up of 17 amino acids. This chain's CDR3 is CSSSFSTTGPNTDTQYF. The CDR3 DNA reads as TGTTCCAGCAGCTTTTCTACCACAGGTCCAAACACAGATACGCAGTATTTT.

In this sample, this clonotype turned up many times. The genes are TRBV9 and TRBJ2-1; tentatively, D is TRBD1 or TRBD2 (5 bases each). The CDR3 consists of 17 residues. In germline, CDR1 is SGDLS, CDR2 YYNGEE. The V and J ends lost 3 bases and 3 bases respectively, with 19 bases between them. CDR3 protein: CASSGSWGSRDYNEQFF. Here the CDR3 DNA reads TGTGCCAGCAGCGGAAGTTGGGGGAGTAGGGACTACAATGAGCAGTTCTTC.

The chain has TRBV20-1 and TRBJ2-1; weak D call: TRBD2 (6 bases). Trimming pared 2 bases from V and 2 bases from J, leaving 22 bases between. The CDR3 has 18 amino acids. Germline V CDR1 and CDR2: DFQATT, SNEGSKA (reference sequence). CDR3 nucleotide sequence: TGCAGTGCTAGAAATGTATTGGGATTGGGGGAGGCCTACAATGAGCAGTTCTTC. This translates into CSARNVLGLGEAYNEQFF.

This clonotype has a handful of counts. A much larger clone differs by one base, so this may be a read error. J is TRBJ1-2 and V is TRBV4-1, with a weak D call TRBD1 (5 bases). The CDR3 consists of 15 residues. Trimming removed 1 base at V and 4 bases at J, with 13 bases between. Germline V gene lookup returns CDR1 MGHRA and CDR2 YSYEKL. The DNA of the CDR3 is TGCGCCAGCAGCCAAGCGGGGGGAGCTATCTATGGCTACACCTTC. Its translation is CASSQAGGAIYGYTF.

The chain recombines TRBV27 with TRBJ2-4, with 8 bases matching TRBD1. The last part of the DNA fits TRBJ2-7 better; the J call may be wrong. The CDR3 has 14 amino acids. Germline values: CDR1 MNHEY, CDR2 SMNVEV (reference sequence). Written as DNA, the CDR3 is TGTGCCAGCACCCCTTCAGGGGGCGGTTACGAGCAGTACTTC. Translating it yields CASTPSGGGYEQYF.

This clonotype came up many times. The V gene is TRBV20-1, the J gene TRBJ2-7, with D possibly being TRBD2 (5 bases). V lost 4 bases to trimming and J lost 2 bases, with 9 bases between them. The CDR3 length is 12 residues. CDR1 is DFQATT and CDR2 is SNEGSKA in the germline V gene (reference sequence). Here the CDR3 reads CSAKDSTYEQYF. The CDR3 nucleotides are TGCAGTGCTAAGGACTCAACCTACGAGCAGTACTTC.

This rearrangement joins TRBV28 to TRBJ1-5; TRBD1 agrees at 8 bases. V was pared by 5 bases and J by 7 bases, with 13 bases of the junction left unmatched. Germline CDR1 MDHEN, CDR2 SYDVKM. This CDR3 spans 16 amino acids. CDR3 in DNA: TGTGCCAGCAGTACGGCCCAAGGACAGGGTAACCAGCCCCAGCATTTT. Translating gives CASSTAQGQGNQPQHF.